Detailed here is one T cell receptor (beta chain). The authors' processing: Amplifying reference gene primers gave estimates of nucleated cell counts. Libraries were prepared by immunoSEQ multiplex PCR; TCRdb keeps only in-frame clonotypes and omits some of them. From that table come the V and J calls and clone size; the DNA was used to work out D and trimming. This table has approximately 210,000 clones, about 84% appearing once. The data stem from a study of blood T cell repertoires in COVID-19. V lost 1 base and J lost 14, with 15 bases in between. The CDR3 runs to 14 residues. Germline V gives CDR1 LGHNA, CDR2 YNFKEQ. Participant age was roughly 18 to 89 years, and participants resided in roughly 25 US areas.

The source material was PBMCs or T cells enriched from blood (not recorded which). This clonotype was obtained from a man aged 25-45 years with acute COVID-19. The J gene is TRBJ1-6, the V gene TRBV4-2; D not certain. The CDR3 bases are TGTGCCAGCAGCCAAGGTGGCGGTGGGTCGGCCCTCCACTTT. Translating gives CASSQGGGGSALHF.